These 25 T cell receptor beta chains came from one sample sequenced in a study of CD8+CD57+ T cells in acquired aplastic anemia (dated by TCRdb to the late 2010s). Expansion of CD8+CD57+ cells had been shown by flow cytometry in the patients chosen for sequencing. The sample was run on an Illumina HiSeq 2000. Profiling of TCR beta VDJ combinations and CDR3 sequences used genomic DNA as the template. TCRdb ran its own pipeline on the public reads, namely fastp trimming at Q25 and MiXCR clone calling, and kept in-frame beta chains. Rows with a matching CDR3 protein are joined into one entry that keeps the most common DNA and genes. The sample profile shows fewer than 300,000 distinct CDR3 sequences; 70% to 85% of them were found once. Roughly two fifths of the sample is in the top ten clones. Sequencing used sorted CD4+, CD8+, or CD8+CD57+ T cells (not recorded which) from PBMCs. All receptors come from a human donor with aplastic anemia.

The chain joins TRBV9 to TRBJ1-2; D remains ambiguous. The germline V and J ends were trimmed by 7 bases and 10 bases, with 23 bases remaining between them. The CDR3 contains 14 residues. From germline, CDR1 is SGDLS and CDR2 YYNGEE. The CDR3 DNA follows: TGTGCCAGCGGCGCGGCACGGAACATTCAGTACTACACCTTC. The encoded protein is CASGAARNIQYYTF.

The chain has TRBV2 and TRBJ2-3, with 8 bases fitting TRBD2. The CDR3 loop spans 14 amino acids. Per the germline V gene, CDR1 is SNHLY and CDR2 is FYNNEI. Trimming took 6 bases from V and 9 from J; bases not matched to a gene: 11. CDR3 sequence (DNA): TGTGCCAGCAGCTGGGCGGGAGGTCCCAACACGCAGTATTTT. This translates into CASSWAGGPNTQYF.

The J gene is TRBJ1-6, the V gene TRBV5-5, with D perhaps matching TRBD1 (5 bases). The germline gives CDR1 SGHKS, CDR2 YYEKEE (reference sequence). The CDR3 extends over 15 amino acids. V shed 1 base and J shed 13 bases, with 18 bases lying between them. The CDR3 DNA reads as TGTGCCAGCAGCTTGTTAGGGCGACAGCGATCCCCCCTCCACTTT. This translates into CASSLLGRQRSPLHF.

The chain employs TRBV7-2 and TRBJ1-6; D possibly corresponds to TRBD1 (5 bases). Trimming removed 4 bases from V and 7 bases from J, with 20 bases in between. CDR3 size: 17 residues. Germline V gene data show CDR1 as SGHTA and CDR2 as FQGNSA. This CDR3 reads CTSSSRVSRGGNSPLHF. In DNA form, the CDR3 reads TGTACCAGCAGCTCTCGGGTCTCCCGGGGCGGCAATTCACCCCTCCACTTT.

This chain links TRBV19 with TRBJ2-6, with a possible D match to TRBD2 (5 bases). The V gene lost 5 bases and the J gene lost 0 bases, with 17 bases spanning the gap. Germline V gene lookup returns CDR1 LNHDA and CDR2 SQIVND (reference sequence). The CDR3 consists of 18 residues. CDR3 sequence (DNA): TGTGCCAGTAGTCCTGTGGGTAGCGATGACTCTGGGGCCAACGTCCTGACTTTC. This translates into CASSPVGSDDSGANVLTF.

This chain connects TRBV11-3 to TRBJ2-1; maybe TRBD1 (6 bases). Germline loops: CDR1 SGHNT, CDR2 YENEEA. This CDR3 region has 15 residues. The V gene lost 9 bases and the J gene lost 1 base, with 16 bases spanning the gap. CDR3 nucleotides: TGTGCCAGTAGCATAGAGGGGACATCCTACAATGAGCAGTTCTTC. Encoded protein: CASSIEGTSYNEQFF.

The chain recombines TRBV2 with TRBJ1-5; D is perhaps TRBD1 (6 bases). The CDR3 is 14 residues long. From germline, CDR1 is SNHLY and CDR2 FYNNEI. V lost 8 bases, J lost 16 bases, and 27 bases lay in between. The CDR3 region is CASGDGGTDTPYHF. CDR3 sequence (DNA): TGTGCCAGCGGGGACGGGGGCACAGATACGCCGTATCATTTT.

V usage is TRBV15 and J usage is TRBJ2-5; the D is unclear. Germline V CDR1 and CDR2: LNHNV, YYDKDF (reference sequence). The CDR3 loop spans 14 amino acids. Trimming shortened V by 1 base and J by 6 bases, and 12 bases separated the two germline ends. CDR3 sequence: CATSRGSALKTQYF. CDR3 nucleotide sequence: TGTGCCACCAGCAGAGGCAGCGCGCTGAAGACCCAGTACTTC.

V and J are TRBV19 and TRBJ1-1, with 9 bases that match TRBD1. The CDR3 contains 16 residues. Unmatched junction bases numbered 6, after V lost 2 bases and J lost 2 bases. Germline V gene sequence: CDR1 LNHDA, CDR2 SQIVND (reference sequence). In DNA form, the CDR3 reads TGTGCCAGTAGTATACTGGGACAGGGTGTAAACACTGAAGCTTTCTTT. Translation gives CASSILGQGVNTEAFF.

Note on this clonotype: Because it lacks the conserved phenylalanine or tryptophan at the end, this CDR3 is likely a read error. It is unclear where the CDR3 begins or ends on the DNA, so no DNA is shown, and the CDR3 is as TCRdb lists it. V and J are TRBV2 and TRBJ1-1. The CDR3 length equals 14 residues, ends included. The V gene's germline CDR1 is SNHLY and CDR2 FYNNEI. This CDR3 is CASGDYSTDTQYFV.

This clonotype was picked up a small number of times. This chain connects TRBV15 to TRBJ2-7; the D is unclear. Germline CDR1 and CDR2: LNHNV and YYDKDF (reference sequence). The CDR3 totals 14 residues. V shed 5 bases and J shed 2 bases, with 13 bases lying between them. CDR3 amino acids: CATSGRGLPYEQYF. CDR3 in DNA: TGTGCCACCAGCGGCCGCGGCCTGCCCTACGAGCAGTACTTC.

The V gene is TRBV7-9, the J gene TRBJ1-3; D ambiguous. Looked up from germline, CDR1 is SEHNR and CDR2 is FQNEAQ (reference sequence). V lost 2 bases and J lost 3, with 11 bases in between. This CDR3 is 15 amino acids long. CDR3 amino acids: CASSLQRVFGNTIYF. CDR3 sequence (DNA): TGTGCCAGCAGCTTACAAAGGGTGTTTGGAAACACCATATATTTT.

The CDR3 protein is CASSLDQTTSSTSFF. CDR3 sequence (DNA): TGTGCCAGCAGCCTAGATCAGACTACGAGCAGTACTTCTTTCTTT. The chain is built from TRBV14 and TRBJ1-1; D not resolved. Germline values: CDR1 SGHDN, CDR2 FVKESK. This CDR3 is 15 amino acids long. V lost 4 bases and J lost 12, with 24 bases in between.

This clonotype appeared once. The rearrangement links TRBV7-2 to TRBJ1-1; D is undetermined. The CDR3 is 15 residues long. Germline CDR1 SGHTA, CDR2 FQGNSA. V dropped 1 base and J dropped 14 bases, with 23 bases sitting between them. CDR3 sequence: CASSLGAAGTTEQFF. CDR3 DNA: TGTGCCAGCAGCTTAGGTGCGGCCGGCACAACTGAACAGTTCTTT.

This chain uses TRBV7-8 with TRBJ1-6; D not resolved. CDR3 length: 14 amino acids. The germline V gene encodes CDR1 SGHVS and CDR2 FQNEAQ. Trimming stripped 4 bases from V and 19 bases from J, with 23 bases between. CDR3 region: CASSSESDTQHLHF. In nucleotides, the CDR3 is TGTGCCAGCAGCTCAGAGTCAGATACGCAACACCTTCACTTT.

This clonotype appeared a few times. The chain couples TRBV7-8 to TRBJ1-2; D is undetermined. V was pared by 3 bases and J by 9 bases, with 20 bases between. Germline loops: CDR1 SGHVS, CDR2 FQNEAQ. This CDR3 contains 15 residues. The CDR3 loop is CASSLTGGPDSRYTF. For the CDR3, the DNA is TGTGCCAGCAGCTTGACGGGAGGCCCCGATTCGCGCTACACCTTC.

This clonotype was found once. V usage is TRBV11-3 and J usage is TRBJ1-2; D remains ambiguous. Trimming shortened V by 5 bases and J by 6 bases, and 13 bases separated the two germline ends. Germline lookup yields CDR1 SGHNT and CDR2 YENEEA. This CDR3 has 13 amino acids. The CDR3 coding sequence is TGTGCCAGCAGCGGAGGCCTTAGGGATGGCTACACCTTC. It is translated as CASSGGLRDGYTF. Using reference TRBV11-3 and TRBJ1-2 for the parts outside the CDR3, the full variable domain is EAGVVQSPRYKIIEKKQPVAFWCNPISGHNTLYWYLQNLGQGPELLIRYENEEAVDDSQLPKDRFSAERLKGVDSTLKIQPAELGDSAVYLCASSGGLRDGYTFGSGTRLTVV.

The DNA of the CDR3 is TGTGCCAGCAGCCTTCATACTAGCGGGACAGCGGTTTCGCGGTATTTT. Translated, it gives CASSLHTSGTAVSRYF. This chain connects TRBV7-8 to TRBJ2-3; 10 bases line up with TRBD2. J lost 14 bases, V lost 5 bases, and 19 bases had no gene match. The CDR3 has 16 residues. Germline CDR1 and CDR2: SGHVS and FQNEAQ. The complete variable domain, with remaining parts taken from reference TRBV7-8 and TRBJ2-3, reads GAGVSQSPRYKVAKRGQDVALRCDPISGHVSLFWYQQALGQGPEFLTYFQNEAQLDKSGLPSDRFFAERPEGSVSTLKIQRTQQEDSAVYLCASSLHTSGTAVSRYFGPGTRLTVL.

As regards this clonotype: The junction departs from germline at one end; a sequencing error may be responsible. The DNA of the CDR3 is TGTGCCAGCAGCTTCCGGAGGGAGCCCACAGATAAGCAGTATTTT. Translation gives CASSFRREPTDKQYF. The chain carries TRBV15 and TRBJ2-3; TRBD2 might be the D (6 bases). The CDR3 covers 15 residues. Germline CDR1 reads LNHNV; CDR2 reads YYDKDF (reference sequence).

This chain connects TRBV7-2 to TRBJ1-1; D remains unclear. CDR3 length equals 15 residues. CDR1 SGHTA and CDR2 FQGNSA come from the germline V gene. Trimming pared 1 base from V and 4 bases from J, leaving 13 bases between. In nucleotides, the CDR3 is TGTGCCAGCAGCTTAGATCTAACATGCTGCACTGAAGCTTTCTTT. Translated: CASSLDLTCCTEAFF.

As concerns this clonotype: One end of the junction fails to match germline, which may point to a read error. The V and J genes are TRBV7-8 and TRBJ1-1, with D maybe TRBD1 (5 bases). CDR1 and CDR2 from the germline V gene are SGHVS and FQNEAQ. CDR3 length equals 13 residues. The CDR3 is CASSLGGDPEAFF. In DNA, the CDR3 is TGTGCCAGCAGCTTGGGAGGGGACCCTGAGGCTTTCTTT.

The chain uses TRBV7-8 and TRBJ1-6; no firm D call. The CDR3 is 16 amino acids. Deletions cut 0 bases from V and 11 bases from J, with 17 bases between. In germline, CDR1 is SGHVS, CDR2 FQNEAQ. CDR3 amino acids: CASSLAARAGHPPLHF. The CDR3 DNA is TGTGCCAGCAGCTTAGCAGCCCGGGCCGGGCACCCACCCCTCCACTTT.

The rearrangement uses TRBV7-2 and TRBJ2-5; D is possibly TRBD1 (5 bases). This CDR3 is 14 amino acids long. Trimming took off 10 bases at V and 3 bases at J, with 18 bases between the two ends. From germline, CDR1 is SGHTA and CDR2 FQGNSA. The DNA of the CDR3 is TGTGCCACCAGAAGACAGTCCAGCGAAGAGACCCAGTACTTC. Encoded protein: CATRRQSSEETQYF.

The gene calls are TRBV24-1 and TRBJ2-2; 8 bases fit TRBD1. Germline CDR1 and CDR2: KGHDR and SFDVKD. V shed 4 bases, J shed 3 bases, and the junction held 3 bases outside the gene matches. The CDR3 length is 15 residues. The CDR3 DNA sequence: TGTGCCACCAGTGAACAGGACAGGGACACCGGGGAGCTGTTTTTT. It yields the protein CATSEQDRDTGELFF.

This chain links TRBV12-3 or TRBV12-4 with TRBJ1-2; D is uncertain. This CDR3 has 15 amino acids. V was cut by 5 bases and J by 1 base, with 14 bases left in between. CDR3 sequence reads: CASSLRRSHNYGYTF. The CDR3 bases are TGTGCCAGCAGTCTCAGGAGGAGTCATAACTATGGCTACACCTTC.